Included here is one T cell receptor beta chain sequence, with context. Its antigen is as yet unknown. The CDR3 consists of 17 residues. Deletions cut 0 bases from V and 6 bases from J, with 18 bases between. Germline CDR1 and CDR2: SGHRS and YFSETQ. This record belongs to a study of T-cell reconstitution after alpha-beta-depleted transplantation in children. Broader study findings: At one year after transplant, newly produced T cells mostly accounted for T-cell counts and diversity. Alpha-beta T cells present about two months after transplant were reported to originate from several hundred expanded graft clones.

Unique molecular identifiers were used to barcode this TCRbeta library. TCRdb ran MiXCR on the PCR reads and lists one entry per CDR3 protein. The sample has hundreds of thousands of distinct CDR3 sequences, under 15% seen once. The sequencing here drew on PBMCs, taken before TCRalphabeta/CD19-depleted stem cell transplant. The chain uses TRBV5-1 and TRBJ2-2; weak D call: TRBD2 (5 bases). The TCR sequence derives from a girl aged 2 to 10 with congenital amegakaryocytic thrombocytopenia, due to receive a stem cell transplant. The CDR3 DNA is TGCGCCAGCAGCTTGGCCGTGGCTAGCAGTCGGGCCGGGGAGCTGTTTTTT. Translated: CASSLAVASSRAGELFF.